This TCR beta chain came from a study of T-cell memory formation after mild COVID-19. Overall study results and limits: Contracting CD4+ clones were located mainly in CM and EM, and CD8+ clones in EMRA.

TCRdb passed the 5' RACE reads through MiXCR, listing each CDR3 protein once. The profile covers tens of thousands of distinct CDR3 sequences, with around 7% appearing a single time and around an eighth taken by the ten largest. Germline assignment: CDR1 LNHNV and CDR2 YYDKDF (reference sequence). Trimming left V 3 bases short and J 3 bases short, with 14 bases between. The CDR3 sequence is 16 residues long. This clonotype was seen many times. Its target is unknown. The sequence was obtained from an adult woman who had mild COVID-19 (a few samples of this study predate the infection). Cell type and time point are not known. The chain has TRBV15 and TRBJ2-2; possibly TRBD1 or TRBD2 for D (5 bases each). Source material: PBMCs or a T cell subset sorted from them (not recorded which). CDR3 in DNA: TGTGCCACCAGCAGCCCGGGGCAGGGAGACACCGGGGAGCTGTTTTTT. Its protein is CATSSPGQGDTGELFF.